This TCR beta chain comes out of a study of identifying expanded T cells in peripheral blood. V was shortened by 0 bases and J by 13 bases, with 21 bases between the two germline ends. In germline, CDR1 is MNHNS, CDR2 SASEGT. The CDR3 totals 15 residues. Study results and limitations: Across healthy donors, higher total template counts meant significantly greater approximately two-week count variance. Differentially abundant clones: about 1.2 between replicates, 16.4 at roughly 2 weeks, approximately 18 at four.

As to this clone: The antigen remains unidentified.

The assay was immunoSEQ multiplex PCR, and TCRdb's table has in-frame clones only and misses some. The sample lists about 100,000 clones; roughly 86% were seen once. The TCR was taken from a person aged 18 to 70 in good health. The sequencing input was blood. The rearrangement uses TRBV6-1 and TRBJ2-5; weak D call: TRBD2 (5 bases). CDR3 protein: CASSEAQRVPSGGYF. DNA of the CDR3: TGTGCCAGCAGTGAAGCGCAGAGGGTACCCTCCGGTGGGTACTTC.